The subject of this entry is one TCR beta chain. The germline V gene encodes CDR1 MNHNS and CDR2 SASEGT. The CDR3 has 14 amino acids. V lost 5 bases to trimming and J lost 6 bases; unmatched junction nucleotides: 5. These data belong to a study of T cell changes during pregnancy in multiple sclerosis. The protocol was immunoSEQ multiplex PCR, while the TCRdb copy is restricted to in-frame clones and leaves out a portion. The table lists roughly 87,000 clones, 90% to 95% of them singletons, with under 1.5% in the top ten. This TCR came from a female donor in good health, enrolled as a control in a pregnancy study. The sample was peripheral blood, taken in the third trimester of pregnancy. The chain uses TRBV6-1 and TRBJ1-4, with 8 positions matching TRBD1. The CDR3 DNA is TGTGCCAGCAGTTCCGACAGGGGCTATGAAAAACTGTTTTTT. It encodes CASSSDRGYEKLFF.